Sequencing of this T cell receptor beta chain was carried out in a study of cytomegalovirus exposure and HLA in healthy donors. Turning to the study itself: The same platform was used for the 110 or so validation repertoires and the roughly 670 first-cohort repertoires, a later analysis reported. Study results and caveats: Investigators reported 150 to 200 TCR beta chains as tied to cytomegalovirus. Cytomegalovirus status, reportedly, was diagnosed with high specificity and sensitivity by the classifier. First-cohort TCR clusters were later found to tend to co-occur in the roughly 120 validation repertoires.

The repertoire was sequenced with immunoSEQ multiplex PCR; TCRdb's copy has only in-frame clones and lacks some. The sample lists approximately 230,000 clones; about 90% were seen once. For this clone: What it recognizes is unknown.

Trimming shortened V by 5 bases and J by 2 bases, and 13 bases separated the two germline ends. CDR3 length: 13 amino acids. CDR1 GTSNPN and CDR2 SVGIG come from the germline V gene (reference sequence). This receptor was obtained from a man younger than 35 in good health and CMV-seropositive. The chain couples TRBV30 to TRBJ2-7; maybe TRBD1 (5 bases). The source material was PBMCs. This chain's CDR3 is CAWGAQGPYEQYF. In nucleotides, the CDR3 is TGTGCCTGGGGGGCGCAGGGCCCCTACGAGCAGTACTTC.